What follows describes a single T cell receptor (beta chain). This record comes from a study of control samples from healthy donors and cancer patients. The CDR3 runs 12 residues. The germline gives CDR1 MDHEN, CDR2 SYDVKM. Trimming shortened V by 3 bases and J by 5 bases, and 6 bases separated the two germline ends. Clones were sequenced by immunoSEQ multiplex PCR, and TCRdb holds only the in-frame ones, with some missing. The table shows 130,000 to 150,000 clones, with about 90% occurring only once. The sequence was obtained from a man aged 30 to 39 in good health. The chain joins TRBV28 to TRBJ2-3, with D maybe TRBD1 (5 bases). Material: blood. CDR3 protein: CASSFRGDTQYF. The CDR3 DNA sequence: TGTGCCAGCAGTTTTAGGGGAGATACGCAGTATTTT. The complete variable domain, with remaining parts taken from reference TRBV28 and TRBJ2-3, reads DVKVTQSSRYLVKRTGEKVFLECVQDMDHENMFWYRQDPGLGLRLIYFSYDVKMKEKGDIPEGYSVSREKKERFSLILESASTNQTSMYLCASSFRGDTQYFGPGTRLTVL.